The present T cell receptor (beta chain) was sequenced within a study of blood T cell repertoires in COVID-19. Study background: Samples came from the United States, Italy and Spain, spanning acute and convalescent COVID-19. The analysed material was cDNA or gDNA that came from T cells, B-cell-depleted T cells, or PBMCs.

Original analysis: Quantification of nucleated cells was approximated via reference gene primer amplification. Produced via immunoSEQ multiplex PCR; TCRdb's table is partial and in-frame only. That table supplies the V and J calls and clone size; D and trimming were determined from the DNA. The sample holds 100,000 to 150,000 clones; about four fifths are singletons and the top ten take under 15%. The origin of this receptor is a woman aged 30 to 39 who had recovered from COVID-19. Source material: peripheral blood.

The CDR3 spells CASSQVETGGPYEQYF. The CDR3 DNA follows: TGCGCCAGCAGCCAAGTGGAGACGGGAGGGCCCTACGAGCAGTACTTC. J is TRBJ2-7 and V is TRBV4-1, with 8 bases fitting TRBD2. Looked up from germline, CDR1 is MGHRA and CDR2 is YSYEKL. Unmatched junction bases numbered 7, after V lost 1 base and J lost 2 bases. The CDR3 contains 16 residues.